This passage covers 8 T cell receptor beta chains from one sample sequenced in a study of CD8 T cells in Susac syndrome. When the RNA was reverse transcribed, random hexamers were used with an input of about 0.45 to 1 ug. TCRdb analysed the immunoSEQ multiplex PCR reads with MiXCR anew, one entry per CDR3 protein. This sample has 95,000 to 150,000 distinct CDR3 sequences, with around 96% found just once. Sequencing was done on a sample of CD4+ T cells from PBMCs. The receptors stem from a human donor with Susac syndrome.

This clonotype was counted once. V usage is TRBV29-1 and J usage is TRBJ2-5; D could derive from TRBD1 or TRBD2 (5 bases each). V was shortened by 4 bases and J by 6 bases, with 18 bases between the two germline ends. Germline V gene sequence: CDR1 SQVTM, CDR2 ANQGSEA. CDR3 length: 14 residues. The CDR3 region is CSVGGPLSGKTQYF. The DNA for the CDR3 is TGCAGCGTTGGGGGACCATTAAGTGGGAAGACCCAGTACTTC. Looking up the rest from reference TRBV29-1 and TRBJ2-5 gives the full variable domain: SAVISQKPSRDICQRGTSLTIQCQVDSQVTMMFWYRQQPGQSLTLIATANQGSEATYESGFVIDKFPISRPNLTFSTLTVSNMSPEDSSIYLCSVGGPLSGKTQYFGPGTRLLVL.

The V and J genes are TRBV12-3 or TRBV12-4 and TRBJ2-1; 8 bases fit TRBD2. CDR3 length equals 15 residues. V lost 6 bases, J lost 7 bases, and 11 bases stayed unmatched. The CDR3 here is CASRSGRASKNEQFF. DNA of the CDR3: TGTGCCAGCAGGTCCGGGAGGGCCTCTAAAAATGAGCAGTTCTTC.

The gene calls are TRBV20-1 and TRBJ1-2; D remains unclear. V lost 1 base and J 4 bases, leaving 10 bases between the germline ends. CDR1 and CDR2 (germline): DFQATT, SNEGSKA (reference sequence). The CDR3 is 13 amino acids. In nucleotides, the CDR3 is TGCAGTGCTAGAGTAGAAGGGAGCTATGGCTACACCTTC. Protein: CSARVEGSYGYTF.

This rearrangement joins TRBV4-2 to TRBJ2-5; 11 bases fit TRBD2. This CDR3 is built from 18 residues. Germline values: CDR1 LGHNA, CDR2 YNFKEQ. V was pared by 4 bases and J by 0 bases, with 10 bases of the junction left unmatched. CDR3 region: CASSPPRRLAGYQETQYF. The CDR3 DNA sequence: TGTGCCAGCAGCCCGCCCCGGCGACTAGCGGGGTACCAAGAGACCCAGTACTTC.

The chain recombines TRBV4-1 with TRBJ1-1; D gene uncertain. Germline V gene data show CDR1 as MGHRA and CDR2 as YSYEKL. CDR3 size: 16 residues. The V gene lost 1 base and the J gene lost 0 bases, with 12 bases spanning the gap. The CDR3 region is CASSQVYRSMNTEAFF. Written as DNA, the CDR3 is TGCGCCAGCAGCCAAGTTTATAGAAGTATGAACACTGAAGCTTTCTTT.

This clonotype was seen a single time. CDR3 protein: CASSQDPQPNTGELFF. For the CDR3, the DNA is TGCGCCAGCAGCCAAGATCCACAGCCGAACACCGGGGAGCTGTTTTTT. This rearrangement joins TRBV4-3 to TRBJ2-2; D is uncertain. CDR3 length: 16 residues. The germline V gene has CDR1 LGHNA and CDR2 YSLEER. The V gene lost 0 bases and the J gene lost 0 bases, with 8 bases spanning the gap.

The chain uses TRBV18 and TRBJ2-5; D not resolved. CDR1 is KGHSH, CDR2 LQKENI, per germline. V lost 8 bases and J lost 4, with 11 bases in between. CDR3 length equals 12 residues. DNA of the CDR3: TGTGCCAGCAGCCCTCTTGGAGAGACCCAGTACTTC. This codes for CASSPLGETQYF.

The chain links TRBV2 to TRBJ1-5, with D possibly being TRBD1 (6 bases). The germline CDR1 and CDR2 sequences are SNHLY and FYNNEI. V lost 6 bases to trimming and J lost 5 bases, with 14 bases between them. The CDR3 sequence is 14 residues long. CDR3 sequence: CASRDTGPHQPQHF. Here the CDR3 DNA reads TGTGCCAGCAGAGATACAGGGCCGCATCAGCCCCAGCATTTT.